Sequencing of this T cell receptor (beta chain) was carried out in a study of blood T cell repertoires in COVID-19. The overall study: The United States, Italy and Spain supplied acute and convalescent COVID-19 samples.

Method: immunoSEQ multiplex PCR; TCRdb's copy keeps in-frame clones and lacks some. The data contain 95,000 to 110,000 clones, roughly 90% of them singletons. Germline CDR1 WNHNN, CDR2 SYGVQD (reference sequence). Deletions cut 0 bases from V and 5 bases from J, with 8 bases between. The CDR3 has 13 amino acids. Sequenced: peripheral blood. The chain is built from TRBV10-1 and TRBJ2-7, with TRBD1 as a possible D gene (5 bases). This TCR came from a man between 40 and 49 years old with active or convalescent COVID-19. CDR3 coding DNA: TGCGCCAGCAGTGAGTCTCCAGGGAACGAGCAGTACTTC. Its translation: CASSESPGNEQYF.